A single T cell receptor (beta chain) is shown here with its context. Its antigen is not identified. This specimen comes from a study of T cell responses to AZD1222 COVID-19 vaccine. General study results and limits: When two AZD1222 doses had been given, Spike-specific TCR breadth and depth rose.

Data came from immunoSEQ multiplex PCR; TCRdb stores just in-frame clones and leaves some out. The sample has 140,000 to 150,000 clones, roughly four fifths seen once; the top ten hold roughly 4%. Trimming cost V 6 bases and J 6 bases, with 15 bases left between them. The CDR3 is made up of 15 amino acids. Germline-derived CDR1 and CDR2 are MGHRA and YSYEKL. The receptor was isolated from an adult in good health. This specimen was peripheral blood, taken on day 0 of MenACWY control vaccination. The chain carries TRBV4-1 and TRBJ1-6; D not certain. DNA for the CDR3: TGCGCCAGCAGTAAGGAGTCAGCGCCTAATTCACCCCTCCACTTT. This translates into CASSKESAPNSPLHF.